The T cell receptor beta chain described here comes from a study of T cell repertoires in cytomegalovirus infection. About the research overall: CMV infection plus the matching HLA type was flagged by public TCR beta signatures.

TCRdb recomputed calls from the reads with MiXCR, one row per CDR3 protein. The profile shows approximately 500,000 distinct CDR3 sequences, more than 15% of them singletons. V lost 8 bases and J lost 2, with 10 bases in between. In germline, CDR1 is SNHLY, CDR2 FYNNEI. This CDR3 is 13 amino acids long. Study-level results: The ex vivo response was dominated by HLA-C-restricted CMV-specific TCR beta clonotypes.

This clonotype has a handful of counts. Antigen: not known. Sample: CD8+ T cells from PBMCs. The sequence was collected from a human donor in good health (CMV status not recorded). Some clones in this sample may be carry-over from other donors' samples. This chain links TRBV2 with TRBJ1-5; D is uncertain. CDR3 nucleotides: TGTGCCAGCGGGGAGGTGCGCAATCAGCCCCAGCATTTT. Its protein product is CASGEVRNQPQHF. The full variable domain, rest sourced from reference TRBV2 and TRBJ1-5, is EPEVTQTPSHQVTQMGQEVILRCVPISNHLYFYWYRQILGQKVEFLVSFYNNEISEKSEIFDDQFSVERPDGSNFTLKIRSTKLEDSAMYFCASGEVRNQPQHFGDGTRLSIL.